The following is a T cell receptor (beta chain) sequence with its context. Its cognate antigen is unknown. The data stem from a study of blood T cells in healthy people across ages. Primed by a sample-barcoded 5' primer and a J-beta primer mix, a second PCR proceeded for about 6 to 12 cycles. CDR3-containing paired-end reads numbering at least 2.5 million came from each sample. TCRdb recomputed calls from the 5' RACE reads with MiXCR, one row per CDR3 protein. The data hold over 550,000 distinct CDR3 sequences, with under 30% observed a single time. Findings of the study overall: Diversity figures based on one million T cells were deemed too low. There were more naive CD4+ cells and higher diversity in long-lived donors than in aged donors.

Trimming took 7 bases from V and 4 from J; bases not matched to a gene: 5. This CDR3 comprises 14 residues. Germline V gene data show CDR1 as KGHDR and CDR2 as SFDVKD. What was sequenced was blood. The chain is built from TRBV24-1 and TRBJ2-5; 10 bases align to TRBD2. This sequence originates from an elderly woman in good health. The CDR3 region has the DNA TGTGCCACCAGCAGCGGGGGGGCGGGAGAGACCCAGTACTTC. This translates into CATSSGGAGETQYF.